This T cell receptor beta chain was captured in a study of Tregs in tolerant kidney transplant recipients. Unstimulated regulatory T cells (CD4+CD25+CD127-), CD4+CD25- non-regulatory cells, CD4 and CD8 cells were FACS-sorted from thawed PBMCs. Overall study findings and caveats: The small number of patients limits these findings pending further validation. Tregs expanded with activated donor B cells seemed most donor-specific.

Comment on this clone: Antigen specificity is unknown.

Only in-frame clones appear in the TCRdb table, and some are missing; sequencing was by immunoSEQ multiplex PCR. The sample carries 80,000 to 90,000 clones, around nine tenths recorded once. Germline V gene sequence: CDR1 SGHAT, CDR2 FQNNGV. The V gene end was trimmed by 2 bases and the J gene end by 7 bases; junction bases not matched to a gene: 12. The CDR3 is 16 residues long. The chain has TRBV11-2 and TRBJ1-2; 8 bases agree with TRBD1. The specimen sequenced was CD8+ T cells from blood. This TCR derives from a human donor in good health. The CDR3 coding sequence is TGTGCCAGCAGCTTAAACGGGGCGGCAGGGGGCCCTGGCTACACCTTC. It encodes CASSLNGAAGGPGYTF.